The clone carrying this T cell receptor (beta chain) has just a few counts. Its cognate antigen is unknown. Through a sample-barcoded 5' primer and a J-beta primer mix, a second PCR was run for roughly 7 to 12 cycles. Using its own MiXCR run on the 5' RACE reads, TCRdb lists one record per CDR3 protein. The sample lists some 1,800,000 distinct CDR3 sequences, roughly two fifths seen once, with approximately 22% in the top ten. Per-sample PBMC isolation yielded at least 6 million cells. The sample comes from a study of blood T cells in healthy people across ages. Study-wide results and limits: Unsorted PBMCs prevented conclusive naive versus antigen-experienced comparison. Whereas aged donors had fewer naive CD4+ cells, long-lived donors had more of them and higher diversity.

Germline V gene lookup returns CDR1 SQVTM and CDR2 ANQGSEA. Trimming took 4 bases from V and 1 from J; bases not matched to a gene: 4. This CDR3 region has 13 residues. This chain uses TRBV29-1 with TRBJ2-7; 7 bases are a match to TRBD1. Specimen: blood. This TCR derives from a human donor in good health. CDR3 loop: CSVAGQTSYEQYF. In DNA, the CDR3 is TGCAGCGTTGCGGGACAGACATCCTACGAGCAGTACTTC.